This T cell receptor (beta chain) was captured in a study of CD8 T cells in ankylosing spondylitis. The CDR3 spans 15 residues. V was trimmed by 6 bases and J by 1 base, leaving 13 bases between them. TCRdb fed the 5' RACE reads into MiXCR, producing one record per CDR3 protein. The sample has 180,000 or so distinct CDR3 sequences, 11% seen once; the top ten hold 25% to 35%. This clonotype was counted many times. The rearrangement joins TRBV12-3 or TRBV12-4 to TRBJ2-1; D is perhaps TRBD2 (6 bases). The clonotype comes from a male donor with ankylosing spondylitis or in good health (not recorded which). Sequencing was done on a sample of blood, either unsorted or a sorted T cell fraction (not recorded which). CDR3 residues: CASSGDSSSYNEQFF. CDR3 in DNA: TGTGCCAGCAGCGGGGACTCCTCGTCCTACAATGAGCAGTTCTTC.